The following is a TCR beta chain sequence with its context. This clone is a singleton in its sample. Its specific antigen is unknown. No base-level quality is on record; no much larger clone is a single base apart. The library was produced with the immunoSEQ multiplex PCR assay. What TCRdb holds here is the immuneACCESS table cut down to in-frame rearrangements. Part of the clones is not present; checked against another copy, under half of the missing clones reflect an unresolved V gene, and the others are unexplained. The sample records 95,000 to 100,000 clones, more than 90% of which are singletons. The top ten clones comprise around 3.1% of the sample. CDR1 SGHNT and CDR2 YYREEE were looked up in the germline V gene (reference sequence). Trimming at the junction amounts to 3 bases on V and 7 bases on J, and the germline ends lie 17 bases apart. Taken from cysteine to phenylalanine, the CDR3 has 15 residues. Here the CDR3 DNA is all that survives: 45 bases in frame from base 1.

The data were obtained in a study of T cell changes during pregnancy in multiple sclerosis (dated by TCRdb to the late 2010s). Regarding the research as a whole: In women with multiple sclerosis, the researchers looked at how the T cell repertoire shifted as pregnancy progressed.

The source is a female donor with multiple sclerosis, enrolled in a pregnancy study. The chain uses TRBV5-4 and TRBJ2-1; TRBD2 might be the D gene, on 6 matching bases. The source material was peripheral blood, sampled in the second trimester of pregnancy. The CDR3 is CASSSPEGRKNEQFF. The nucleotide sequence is TGTGCCAGCAGCTCGCCGGAGGGCCGTAAAAATGAGCAGTTCTTC.